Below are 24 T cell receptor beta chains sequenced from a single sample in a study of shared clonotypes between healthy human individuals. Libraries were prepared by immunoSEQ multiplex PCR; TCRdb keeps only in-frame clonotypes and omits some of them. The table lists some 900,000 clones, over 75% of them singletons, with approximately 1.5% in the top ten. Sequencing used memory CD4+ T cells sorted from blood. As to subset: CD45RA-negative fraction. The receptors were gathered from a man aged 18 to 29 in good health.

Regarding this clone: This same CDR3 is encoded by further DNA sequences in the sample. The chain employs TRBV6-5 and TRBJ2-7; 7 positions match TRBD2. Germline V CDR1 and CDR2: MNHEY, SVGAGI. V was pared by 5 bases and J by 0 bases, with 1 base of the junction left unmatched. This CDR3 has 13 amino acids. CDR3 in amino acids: CASSRGSSYEQYF. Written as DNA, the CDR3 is TGTGCCAGCAGTCGCGGGAGCTCCTACGAGCAGTACTTC.

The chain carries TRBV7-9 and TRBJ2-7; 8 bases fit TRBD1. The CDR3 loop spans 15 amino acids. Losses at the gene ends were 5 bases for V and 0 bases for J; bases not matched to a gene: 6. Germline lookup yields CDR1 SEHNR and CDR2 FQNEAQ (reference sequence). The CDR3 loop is CASSPSGTGSYEQYF. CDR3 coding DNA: TGTGCCAGCAGCCCTTCAGGGACAGGCTCCTACGAGCAGTACTTC.

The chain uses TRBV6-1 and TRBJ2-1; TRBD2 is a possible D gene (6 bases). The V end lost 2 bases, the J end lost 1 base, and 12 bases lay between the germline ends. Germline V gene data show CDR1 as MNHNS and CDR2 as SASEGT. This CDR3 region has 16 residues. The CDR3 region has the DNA TGTGCCAGCAGTGAAAAATACGGGGGATCCTACAATGAGCAGTTCTTC. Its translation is CASSEKYGGSYNEQFF.

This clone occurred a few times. CDR3 bases: TGTGCCAGCAGCTTAGCGCGGGGTGGGGAGCAGTACTTC. This encodes CASSLARGGEQYF. V and J are TRBV7-2 and TRBJ2-7; D possibly corresponds to TRBD2 (6 bases). V was shortened by 0 bases and J by 7 bases, with 10 bases between the two germline ends. Germline values: CDR1 SGHTA, CDR2 FQGNSA. This CDR3 is 13 amino acids long.

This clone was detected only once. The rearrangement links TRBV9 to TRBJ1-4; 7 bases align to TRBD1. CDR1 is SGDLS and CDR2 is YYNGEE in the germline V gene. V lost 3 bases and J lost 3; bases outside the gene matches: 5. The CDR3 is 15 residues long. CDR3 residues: CASSAPTGPNEKLFF. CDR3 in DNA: TGTGCCAGCAGCGCCCCGACAGGGCCTAATGAAAAACTGTTTTTT.

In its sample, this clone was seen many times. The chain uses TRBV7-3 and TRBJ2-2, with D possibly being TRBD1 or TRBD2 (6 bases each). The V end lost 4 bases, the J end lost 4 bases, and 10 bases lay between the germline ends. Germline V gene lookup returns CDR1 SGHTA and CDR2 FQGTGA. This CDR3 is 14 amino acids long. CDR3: CASSSGGGTGELFF. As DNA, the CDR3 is TGTGCCAGCAGCTCCGGGGGCGGCACCGGGGAGCTGTTTTTT.

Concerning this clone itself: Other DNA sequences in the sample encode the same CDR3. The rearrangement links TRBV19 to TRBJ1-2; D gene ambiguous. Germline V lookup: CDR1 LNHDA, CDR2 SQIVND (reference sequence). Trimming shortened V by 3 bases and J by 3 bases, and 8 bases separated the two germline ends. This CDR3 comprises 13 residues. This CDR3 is CASSIPGYYGYTF. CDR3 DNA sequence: TGTGCCAGTAGTATTCCGGGCTACTATGGCTACACCTTC.

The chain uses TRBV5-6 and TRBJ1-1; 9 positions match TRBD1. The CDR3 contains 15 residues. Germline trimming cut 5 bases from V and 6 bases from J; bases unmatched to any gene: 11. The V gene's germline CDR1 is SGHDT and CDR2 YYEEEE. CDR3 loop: CASRPEPGQGPEAFF. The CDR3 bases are TGTGCCAGCAGACCAGAACCGGGACAGGGTCCTGAAGCTTTCTTT.

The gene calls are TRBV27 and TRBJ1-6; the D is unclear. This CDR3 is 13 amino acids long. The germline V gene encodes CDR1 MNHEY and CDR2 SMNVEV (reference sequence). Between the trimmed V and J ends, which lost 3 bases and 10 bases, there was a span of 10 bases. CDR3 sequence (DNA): TGTGCCAGCAGTTTTGGTAGTGGCTCACCCCTCCACTTT. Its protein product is CASSFGSGSPLHF.

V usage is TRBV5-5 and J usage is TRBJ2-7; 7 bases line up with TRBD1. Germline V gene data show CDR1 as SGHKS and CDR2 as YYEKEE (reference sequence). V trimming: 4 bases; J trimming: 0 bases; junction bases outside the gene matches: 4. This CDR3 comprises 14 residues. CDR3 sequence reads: CASSGTEISYEQYF. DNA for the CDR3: TGTGCCAGCAGCGGGACAGAGATCTCCTACGAGCAGTACTTC.

For the CDR3, the DNA is TGCGCCAGCAGGGCGGGGACAGGGTTTCTGGATACGCAGTATTTT. Its protein is CASRAGTGFLDTQYF. The chain links TRBV5-1 to TRBJ2-3; 9 bases are a match to TRBD1. The junction had 10 bases not matched to a gene; V was cut back by 5 bases and J by 6 bases. CDR3 length equals 15 residues. Germline lookup yields CDR1 SGHRS and CDR2 YFSETQ.

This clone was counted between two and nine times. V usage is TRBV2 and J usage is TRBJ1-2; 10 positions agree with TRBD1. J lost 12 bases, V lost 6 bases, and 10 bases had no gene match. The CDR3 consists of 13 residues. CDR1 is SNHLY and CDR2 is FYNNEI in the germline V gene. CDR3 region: CASSPGQGPADTF. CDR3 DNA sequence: TGTGCCAGCAGCCCGGGACAGGGGCCCGCTGACACCTTC.

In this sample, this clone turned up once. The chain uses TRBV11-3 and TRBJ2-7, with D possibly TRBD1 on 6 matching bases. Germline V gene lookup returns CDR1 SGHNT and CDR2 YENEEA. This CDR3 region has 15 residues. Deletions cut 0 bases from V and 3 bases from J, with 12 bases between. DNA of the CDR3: TGTGCCAGCAGCTTAGATCTCACAGGGAACTACGAGCAGTACTTC. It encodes CASSLDLTGNYEQYF.

CDR3: CASIPSGSNQPQHF. The CDR3 coding sequence is TGTGCCAGCATCCCGTCGGGAAGCAATCAGCCCCAGCATTTT. V gene TRBV28 combines with J gene TRBJ1-5; D not resolved. Trimming cost V 7 bases and J 1 base, with 11 bases left between them. Germline values: CDR1 MDHEN, CDR2 SYDVKM. This CDR3 has 14 residues. The full variable domain, with the rest looked up from reference TRBV28 and TRBJ1-5, is DVKVTQSSRYLVKRTGEKVFLECVQDMDHENMFWYRQDPGLGLRLIYFSYDVKMKEKGDIPEGYSVSREKKERFSLILESASTNQTSMYLCASIPSGSNQPQHFGDGTRLSIL.

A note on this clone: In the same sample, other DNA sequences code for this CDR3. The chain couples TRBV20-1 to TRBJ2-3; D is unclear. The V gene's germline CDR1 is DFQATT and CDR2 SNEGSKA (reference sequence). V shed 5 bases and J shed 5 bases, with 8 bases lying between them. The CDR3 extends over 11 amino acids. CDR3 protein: CSASPGDTQYF. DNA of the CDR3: TGCAGTGCTTCCCCGGGAGATACGCAGTATTTT.

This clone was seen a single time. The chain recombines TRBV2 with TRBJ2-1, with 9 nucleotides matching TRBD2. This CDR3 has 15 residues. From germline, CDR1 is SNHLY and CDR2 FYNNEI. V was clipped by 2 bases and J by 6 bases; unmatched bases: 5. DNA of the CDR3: TGTGCCAGCAGTGAAACGGGACTAGCTCCCAATGAGCAGTTCTTC. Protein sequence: CASSETGLAPNEQFF.

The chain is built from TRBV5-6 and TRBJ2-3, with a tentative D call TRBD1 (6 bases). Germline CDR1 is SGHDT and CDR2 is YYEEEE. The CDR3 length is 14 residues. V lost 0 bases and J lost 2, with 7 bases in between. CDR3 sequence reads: CASSLAGDTDTQYF. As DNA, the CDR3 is TGTGCCAGCAGCTTGGCAGGGGACACAGATACGCAGTATTTT.

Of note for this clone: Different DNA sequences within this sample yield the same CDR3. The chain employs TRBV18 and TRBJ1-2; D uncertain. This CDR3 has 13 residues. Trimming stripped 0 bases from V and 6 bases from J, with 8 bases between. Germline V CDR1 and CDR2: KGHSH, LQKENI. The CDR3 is CASSPPGSDGYTF. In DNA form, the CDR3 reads TGTGCCAGCTCACCACCTGGATCGGATGGCTACACCTTC.

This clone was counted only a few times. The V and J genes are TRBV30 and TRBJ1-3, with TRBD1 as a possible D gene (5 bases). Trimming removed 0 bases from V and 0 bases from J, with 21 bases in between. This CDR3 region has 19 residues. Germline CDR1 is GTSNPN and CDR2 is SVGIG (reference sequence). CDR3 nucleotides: TGTGCCTGGAGTGTAGGCAGGGTCCCGCGTTCTGACTCTGGAAACACCATATATTTT. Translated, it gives CAWSVGRVPRSDSGNTIYF. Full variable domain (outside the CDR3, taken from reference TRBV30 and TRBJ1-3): SQTIHQWPATLVQPVGSPLSLECTVEGTSNPNLYWYRQAAGRGLQLLFYSVGIGQISSEVPQNLSASRPQDRQFILSSKKLLLSDSGFYLCAWSVGRVPRSDSGNTIYFGEGSWLTVV.

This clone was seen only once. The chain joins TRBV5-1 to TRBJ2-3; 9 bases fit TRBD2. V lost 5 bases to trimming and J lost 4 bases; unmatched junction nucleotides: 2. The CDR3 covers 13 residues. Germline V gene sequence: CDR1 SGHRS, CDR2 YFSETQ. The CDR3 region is CASRASGADTQYF. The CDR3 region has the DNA TGCGCCAGCAGGGCTAGCGGGGCAGATACGCAGTATTTT.

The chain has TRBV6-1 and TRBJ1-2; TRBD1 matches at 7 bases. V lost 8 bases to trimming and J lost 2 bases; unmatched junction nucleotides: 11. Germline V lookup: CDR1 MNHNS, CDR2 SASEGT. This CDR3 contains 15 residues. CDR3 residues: CASWTGSNSNYGYTF. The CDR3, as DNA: TGTGCCAGCTGGACAGGTTCCAACTCAAACTATGGCTACACCTTC.

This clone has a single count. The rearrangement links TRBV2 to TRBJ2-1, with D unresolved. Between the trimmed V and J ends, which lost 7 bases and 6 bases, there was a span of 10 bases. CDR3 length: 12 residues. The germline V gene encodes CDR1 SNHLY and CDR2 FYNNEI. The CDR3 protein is CASIIPFNEQFF. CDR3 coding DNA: TGTGCCAGCATAATTCCCTTCAATGAGCAGTTCTTC.

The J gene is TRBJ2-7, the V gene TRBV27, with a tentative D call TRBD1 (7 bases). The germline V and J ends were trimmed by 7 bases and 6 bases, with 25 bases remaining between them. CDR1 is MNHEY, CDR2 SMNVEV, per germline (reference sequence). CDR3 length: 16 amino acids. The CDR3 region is CASTGRGRQGLAEQYF. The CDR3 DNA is TGTGCCAGCACCGGAAGGGGGAGACAGGGACTGGCCGAGCAGTACTTC.

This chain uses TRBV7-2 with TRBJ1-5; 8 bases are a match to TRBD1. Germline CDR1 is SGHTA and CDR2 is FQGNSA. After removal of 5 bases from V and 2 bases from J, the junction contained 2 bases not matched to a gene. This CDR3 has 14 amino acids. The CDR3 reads CASSKTGGNQPQHF. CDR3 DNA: TGTGCCAGCAGCAAGACAGGGGGCAATCAGCCCCAGCATTTT.